One and the same sample provided the 27 T cell receptor beta chains below, sequenced in a study of blood T cells in healthy people across ages. Next came a second PCR, run for about 7 to 12 cycles, which used a sample-barcoded 5' primer along with a J-beta primer mix. TCRdb itself ran the 5' RACE reads through MiXCR, one entry per CDR3 protein. The sample holds more than 650,000 distinct CDR3 sequences, about 55% seen once. Sequencing used blood. These receptors were taken from an elderly man in good health.

This chain joins TRBV7-3 and TRBJ2-1, with 11 positions matching TRBD2. The CDR3 has 13 residues. The germline V gene encodes CDR1 SGHTA and CDR2 FQGTGA. With V trimmed by 5 bases and J by 15 bases, 9 bases remained unmatched. CDR3 DNA: TGTGCCAGCAGCAAGCCGGGACTAGCGGAGTGGTTCTTC. This translates into CASSKPGLAEWFF.

The CDR3 DNA follows: TGTGCCAGCAGTGGGCTAGCGGGATACTACGAGCAGTACTTC. It is translated as CASSGLAGYYEQYF. The chain links TRBV6-1 to TRBJ2-7; TRBD2 agrees at 9 bases. V lost 4 bases and J lost 3; bases outside the gene matches: 4. The CDR3 length is 14 residues. The germline gives CDR1 MNHNS, CDR2 SASEGT.

This clonotype was found a few times. The V call is TRBV6-2 or TRBV6-3, the J call TRBJ2-3, with unresolved D. CDR1 MNHEY and CDR2 SVGEGT come from the germline V gene. This CDR3 comprises 13 residues. V dropped 8 bases and J dropped 4 bases, with 13 bases sitting between them. CDR3 residues: CASRGALADTQYF. The DNA of the CDR3 is TGTGCCAGCCGTGGAGCCCTCGCAGATACGCAGTATTTT.

The gene calls are TRBV29-1 and TRBJ2-5; D possibly corresponds to TRBD2 (6 bases). Trimming took 4 bases from V and 5 from J, leaving 20 bases between them. CDR3 length: 15 residues. CDR1 and CDR2 (germline): SQVTM, ANQGSEA. The CDR3 here is CSVAMVALGGETQYF. CDR3 nucleotide sequence: TGCAGCGTTGCGATGGTAGCCCTAGGAGGGGAGACCCAGTACTTC.

V usage is TRBV24-1 and J usage is TRBJ2-5, with D unresolved. With 4 bases removed from V and 11 bases from J, the gap between germline ends came to 16 bases. Germline V gene data show CDR1 as KGHDR and CDR2 as SFDVKD. This CDR3 contains 13 residues. The CDR3 reads CATSEDGINEQYF. DNA of the CDR3: TGTGCCACCAGTGAGGATGGAATTAATGAGCAGTACTTC.

The gene calls are TRBV7-3 and TRBJ2-3; possibly TRBD1 for D (6 bases). V was clipped by 4 bases and J by 4 bases, with 18 bases between them. This CDR3 comprises 16 residues. Germline V gene sequence: CDR1 SGHTA, CDR2 FQGTGA. The CDR3 sequence is CASSYRGRGSSDTQYF. In DNA, the CDR3 is TGTGCCAGCAGCTATCGGGGCAGGGGTTCTTCAGATACGCAGTATTTT.

This clonotype was detected a few times. The chain uses TRBV29-1 and TRBJ1-1; the D is unclear. The ends were cut back, 7 bases at V and 0 bases at J, with 6 bases in the middle. CDR3 size: 11 residues. Germline-derived CDR1 and CDR2 are SQVTM and ANQGSEA. The CDR3 DNA reads as TGCAGCGGACGGTTGAACACTGAAGCTTTCTTT. The encoded protein is CSGRLNTEAFF. The full variable domain, with the rest looked up from reference TRBV29-1 and TRBJ1-1, is SAVISQKPSRDICQRGTSLTIQCQVDSQVTMMFWYRQQPGQSLTLIATANQGSEATYESGFVIDKFPISRPNLTFSTLTVSNMSPEDSSIYLCSGRLNTEAFFGQGTRLTVV.

This clonotype was counted only a few times. This chain links TRBV5-1 with TRBJ1-2; D call uncertain. The V end lost 0 bases, the J end lost 2 bases, and 11 bases lay between the germline ends. CDR3 size: 15 residues. Germline assignment: CDR1 SGHRS and CDR2 YFSETQ. The CDR3 is CASSLGIDTNYGYTF. CDR3 coding DNA: TGCGCCAGCAGCTTGGGGATAGATACGAACTATGGCTACACCTTC.

The chain is built from TRBV7-8 and TRBJ2-1, with TRBD1 matching 9 bases. The V and J ends lost 1 base and 1 base, in that order; junction bases with no gene match: 5. The germline CDR1 and CDR2 sequences are SGHVS and FQNEAQ. The CDR3 is 17 residues long. The CDR3 loop is CASSLGTGVPSYNEQFF. The CDR3 DNA reads as TGTGCCAGCAGCTTAGGGACAGGGGTCCCATCCTACAATGAGCAGTTCTTC. Looking up the rest from reference TRBV7-8 and TRBJ2-1 gives the full variable domain: GAGVSQSPRYKVAKRGQDVALRCDPISGHVSLFWYQQALGQGPEFLTYFQNEAQLDKSGLPSDRFFAERPEGSVSTLKIQRTQQEDSAVYLCASSLGTGVPSYNEQFFGPGTRLTVL.

The sample holds many counts of this clonotype. This sequence joins TRBV7-2 and TRBJ2-1; unclear D gene. The CDR3 length is 14 residues. Trimming stripped 4 bases from V and 3 bases from J, with 10 bases between. Germline loops: CDR1 SGHTA, CDR2 FQGNSA. The DNA of the CDR3 is TGTGCCAGCAGCTATTCGGGCAGCTACAATGAGCAGTTCTTC. It codes for CASSYSGSYNEQFF.

The CDR3 bases are TGTGCCAGCAGTGGGGAATGGGCTAGGAAAAGCTCCTACGAGCAGTACTTC. It is translated as CASSGEWARKSSYEQYF. The chain combines TRBV6-1 with TRBJ2-7; D is ambiguous. The CDR3 spans 17 residues. With 4 bases removed from V and 0 bases from J, the gap between germline ends came to 19 bases. From germline, CDR1 is MNHNS and CDR2 SASEGT.

This chain joins TRBV7-2 and TRBJ2-3; 10 positions match TRBD2. The germline V gene has CDR1 SGHTA and CDR2 FQGNSA. Trimming took 7 bases from V and 7 from J; bases not matched to a gene: 14. The CDR3 spans 16 residues. The CDR3 spells CASNHPEREGRHTQYF. The CDR3 DNA is TGTGCCAGCAACCACCCAGAGCGGGAGGGCCGGCATACGCAGTATTTT.

The chain has TRBV3-1 and TRBJ2-5; D unresolved. The better agreement between TRBJ2-7 and the DNA end casts doubt on the J call. This CDR3 has 14 amino acids. Germline-derived CDR1 and CDR2 are LGHDT and YNNKEL (reference sequence). The CDR3: CASSIGRNSYEQYF. CDR3 nucleotide sequence: TGTGCCAGCAGCATAGGACGGAACTCCTACGAGCAGTACTTC.

The J gene is TRBJ2-4, the V gene TRBV12-3 or TRBV12-4; no firm D call. The DNA end favors TRBJ2-7, so the J call may be wrong. The CDR3 is made up of 12 amino acids. DNA of the CDR3: TGTGCCAGCAGTTTTGGCGGCTTCGAGCAGTACTTC. Its protein product is CASSFGGFEQYF.

The rearrangement joins TRBV10-3 to TRBJ2-3; 9 positions agree with TRBD2. CDR1 is ENHRY, CDR2 SYGVKD, per germline. The CDR3 runs 14 residues. The J segment lost 2 bases and the V segment lost 10 bases, leaving 7 bases of the junction unmatched. The CDR3 loop reads CATQKREVTDTQYF. CDR3 sequence (DNA): TGTGCCACCCAGAAGCGGGAGGTCACAGATACGCAGTATTTT.

The rearrangement joins TRBV5-1 to TRBJ2-5, with TRBD1 identical over 8 bases. Germline-derived CDR1 and CDR2 are SGHRS and YFSETQ. Trimming at V came to 6 bases and at J to 5 bases, leaving 9 bases not matched to a gene. The CDR3 length is 14 residues. CDR3 bases: TGCGCCAGCAAGGGTTCAGGGGGCGCGGAGACCCAGTACTTC. This translates into CASKGSGGAETQYF.

The V and J genes are TRBV19 and TRBJ2-5; 11 bases match TRBD2. The trim removed 7 bases at V and 11 bases at J, leaving 12 bases unmatched. This CDR3 contains 14 residues. Looked up from germline, CDR1 is LNHDA and CDR2 is SQIVND (reference sequence). CDR3 nucleotides: TGTGCCAGTACCGGGACTAGCGGATTCAATGAGCAGTACTTC. Protein product: CASTGTSGFNEQYF.

The chain combines TRBV14 with TRBJ1-2; D gene ambiguous. CDR1 SGHDN and CDR2 FVKESK come from the germline V gene. The V end was cut by 0 bases, the J end by 8 bases, with 10 bases between. This CDR3 is 13 amino acids long. The CDR3 nucleotides are TGTGCCAGCAGCCAAGATTTACGTGAAGGCTACACCTTC. Translated: CASSQDLREGYTF.

The chain carries TRBV18 and TRBJ1-2; D might be TRBD1 (5 bases). The germline V gene has CDR1 KGHSH and CDR2 LQKENI. V was pared by 1 base and J by 2 bases, with 11 bases between. The CDR3 has 15 residues. This chain's CDR3 is CASSPLGGMNYGYTF. DNA for the CDR3: TGTGCCAGCTCACCACTCGGGGGGATGAACTATGGCTACACCTTC.

In its sample, this clonotype was seen a few times. The genes are TRBV20-1 and TRBJ2-5; a weak D match, TRBD1 (6 bases). From germline, CDR1 is DFQATT and CDR2 SNEGSKA (reference sequence). The V gene lost 6 bases and the J gene lost 7 bases, with 21 bases spanning the gap. This CDR3 is 14 amino acids long. The CDR3 loop reads CSAARGGDGATQYF. The DNA of the CDR3 is TGCAGTGCCGCCAGGGGTGGGGATGGGGCGACCCAGTACTTC.

The chain employs TRBV27 and TRBJ1-2; D is unclear. Germline-derived CDR1 and CDR2 are MNHEY and SMNVEV (reference sequence). V lost 3 bases and J lost 1, with 6 bases in between. The CDR3 covers 13 residues. The CDR3 region is CASSFDNNYGYTF. The CDR3 DNA sequence: TGTGCCAGCAGTTTCGACAATAACTATGGCTACACCTTC.

The J gene is TRBJ2-1, the V gene TRBV7-9, with D perhaps TRBD2 (6 bases). Trimming shortened V by 5 bases and J by 7 bases, and 18 bases separated the two germline ends. The CDR3 covers 15 residues. Germline assignment: CDR1 SEHNR and CDR2 FQNEAQ (reference sequence). CDR3 coding DNA: TGTGCCAGCAGCGTAAAACGCGGGGAAGGGAATGAGCAGTTCTTC. This gives the protein CASSVKRGEGNEQFF.

V usage is TRBV2 and J usage is TRBJ2-5; D gene unclear. Trimming pared 2 bases from V and 4 bases from J, leaving 14 bases between. The CDR3 loop spans 15 amino acids. The germline V gene has CDR1 SNHLY and CDR2 FYNNEI. CDR3 in amino acids: CASSEYPWPTETQYF. CDR3 DNA: TGTGCCAGCAGTGAATACCCTTGGCCGACAGAGACCCAGTACTTC. The whole variable domain, filled in from reference TRBV2 and TRBJ2-5, reads EPEVTQTPSHQVTQMGQEVILRCVPISNHLYFYWYRQILGQKVEFLVSFYNNEISEKSEIFDDQFSVERPDGSNFTLKIRSTKLEDSAMYFCASSEYPWPTETQYFGPGTRLLVL.

This clonotype was observed many times. The rearrangement joins TRBV20-1 to TRBJ2-3; D may be TRBD1 (5 bases). Trimming left V 3 bases short and J 14 bases short, with 18 bases between. The CDR3 totals 12 residues. Germline V gene lookup returns CDR1 DFQATT and CDR2 SNEGSKA (reference sequence). The CDR3 DNA sequence: TGCAGTGCTAGGTTCAGAAAGGGGTACGCGTATTTT. Residues: CSARFRKGYAYF.

This clonotype was picked up a small number of times. The chain employs TRBV5-1 and TRBJ2-7, with TRBD1 as a possible D gene (5 bases). V lost 1 base, J lost 0 bases, and 8 bases lay in between. CDR3 length equals 14 residues. Germline-derived CDR1 and CDR2 are SGHRS and YFSETQ. Here the CDR3 reads CASSLKGSSYEQYF. The CDR3 nucleotides are TGCGCCAGCAGCTTGAAGGGGTCCTCCTACGAGCAGTACTTC.

The chain couples TRBV5-1 to TRBJ1-1; TRBD1 agrees at 8 bases. The germline gives CDR1 SGHRS, CDR2 YFSETQ. Unmatched junction bases numbered 7, after V lost 4 bases and J lost 5 bases. The CDR3 contains 14 residues. In DNA form, the CDR3 reads TGCGCCAGCAGCACAGGGGGGCTGGGAACTGAAGCTTTCTTT. As protein: CASSTGGLGTEAFF.

The genes are TRBV6-5 and TRBJ2-7; 9 positions agree with TRBD2. CDR3 length: 18 amino acids. In germline, CDR1 is MNHEY, CDR2 SVGAGI. The V segment lost 1 base and the J segment 4 bases; nucleotides outside the gene matches: 14. This chain's CDR3 is CASSYFPAGGALPYEQYF. DNA for the CDR3: TGTGCCAGCAGTTACTTTCCGGCGGGGGGGGCCCTTCCTTACGAGCAGTACTTC.